Listed here are 30 T cell receptor beta chains from one sample, sequenced in a study of blood T cell repertoires in COVID-19. Generated by immunoSEQ multiplex PCR, the TCRdb table keeps only in-frame clones and is missing some. The sample has some 33,000 clones, about 88% seen once. Sequenced input: peripheral blood. The receptors come from a human donor in a cohort sampled during active COVID-19.

This rearrangement joins TRBV7-9 to TRBJ2-3; D possibly corresponds to TRBD2 (5 bases). The CDR3 sequence is 14 residues long. Germline CDR1 SEHNR, CDR2 FQNEAQ (reference sequence). V was clipped by 1 base and J by 6 bases, with 11 bases between them. The CDR3 DNA reads as TGTGCCAGCAGCTTAGAGCTTGTAGCGGATACGCAGTATTTT. This encodes CASSLELVADTQYF.

The V gene is TRBV27, the J gene TRBJ2-3; 9 nucleotides line up with TRBD2. CDR1 and CDR2 (germline): MNHEY, SMNVEV (reference sequence). The CDR3 is 17 residues long. J was trimmed by 3 bases and V by 6 bases; bases with no gene match: 13. The CDR3 sequence: CASSPPDSGGPTDTQYF. As DNA, the CDR3 is TGTGCCAGCAGCCCCCCGGATAGCGGGGGCCCGACAGATACGCAGTATTTT.

The V and J genes are TRBV10-1 and TRBJ2-5; no reliable D call. V lost 0 bases, J lost 0 bases, and 8 bases lay in between. Germline V CDR1 and CDR2: WNHNN, SYGVQD (reference sequence). The CDR3 sequence is 15 residues long. The CDR3 nucleotides are TGCGCCAGCAGTGAGTCGAATAGAGACCAAGAGACCCAGTACTTC. The encoded protein is CASSESNRDQETQYF.

The chain joins TRBV7-3 to TRBJ2-2; no definite D call. The CDR3 length is 13 residues. V shed 2 bases and J shed 5 bases, with 6 bases lying between them. In germline, CDR1 is SGHTA, CDR2 FQGTGA. DNA for the CDR3: TGTGCCAGCAGCTTATCCGGGACCGGGGAGCTGTTTTTT. Encoded protein: CASSLSGTGELFF.

The rearrangement uses TRBV19 and TRBJ2-5; 12 nucleotides align to TRBD2. Per the germline V gene, CDR1 is LNHDA and CDR2 is SQIVND (reference sequence). The CDR3 sequence is 15 residues long. V shed 4 bases, J shed 7 bases, and the junction held 7 bases outside the gene matches. The CDR3 sequence is CASSTVTSGGATQYF. The DNA of the CDR3 is TGTGCCAGTAGTACTGTGACTAGCGGGGGCGCGACCCAGTACTTC. The full variable domain, its missing parts supplied by reference TRBV19 and TRBJ2-5, is DGGITQSPKYLFRKEGQNVTLSCEQNLNHDAMYWYRQDPGQGLRLIYYSQIVNDFQKGDIAEGYSVSREKKESFPLTVTSAQKNPTAFYLCASSTVTSGGATQYFGPGTRLLVL.

This clone was picked up one time. This chain joins TRBV2 and TRBJ2-3; D may be TRBD1 (6 bases). The CDR3 length is 15 residues. Trimming shortened V by 3 bases and J by 2 bases, and 12 bases separated the two germline ends. Looked up from germline, CDR1 is SNHLY and CDR2 is FYNNEI. CDR3 in DNA: TGTGCCAGCAGTGACCCAGGGGCCAACACAGATACGCAGTATTTT. It is translated as CASSDPGANTDTQYF.

V is TRBV6-5 and J is TRBJ1-6, with D uncertain. Trimming pared 2 bases from V and 7 bases from J, leaving 12 bases between. The length of the CDR3 is 15 residues. CDR1 is MNHEY, CDR2 SVGAGI, per germline. The DNA of the CDR3 is TGTGCCAGCAGTTACGATCGTTCGAGGAATTCACCCCTCCACTTT. Its protein product is CASSYDRSRNSPLHF.

This clone was recorded only once. This chain uses TRBV20-1 with TRBJ2-5; D may be TRBD1 (6 bases). Germline V gives CDR1 DFQATT, CDR2 SNEGSKA (reference sequence). V lost 6 bases, J lost 7 bases, and 12 bases lay in between. CDR3 size: 11 residues. In DNA, the CDR3 is TGCAGTGCAGCCACAGGGCCGACCCAGTACTTC. Protein: CSAATGPTQYF.

The chain carries TRBV24-1 and TRBJ2-7, with 11 positions matching TRBD1. V trimming: 4 bases; J trimming: 3 bases; junction bases outside the gene matches: 4. The CDR3 sequence is 15 residues long. Germline V lookup: CDR1 KGHDR, CDR2 SFDVKD. The CDR3: CATSEGQGEGYEQYF. The CDR3, as DNA: TGTGCCACCAGTGAGGGACAGGGGGAAGGCTACGAGCAGTACTTC.

The gene calls are TRBV6-5 and TRBJ1-6; D possibly corresponds to TRBD1 (5 bases). This CDR3 contains 16 residues. CDR1 and CDR2 (germline): MNHEY, SVGAGI. Deletions cut 0 bases from V and 9 bases from J, with 15 bases between. CDR3 amino acids: CASSYSESRAGSPLHF. The CDR3 DNA follows: TGTGCCAGCAGTTACTCGGAGTCCAGGGCTGGTTCACCCCTCCACTTT.

CDR3 sequence (DNA): TGTGCCAGCTCCCCGAATTCCGGGACAGGGCCAGAGACCCAGTACTTC. It is translated as CASSPNSGTGPETQYF. The chain uses TRBV18 and TRBJ2-5; TRBD1 matches 9 bases. CDR1 is KGHSH and CDR2 is LQKENI in the germline V gene. This CDR3 is built from 16 residues. V shed 6 bases, J shed 4 bases, and the junction held 12 bases outside the gene matches.

J is TRBJ1-2 and V is TRBV7-9; D ambiguous. In germline, CDR1 is SEHNR, CDR2 FQNEAQ (reference sequence). This CDR3 contains 13 residues. V lost 1 base to trimming and J lost 6 bases, with 9 bases between them. The CDR3 loop is CASSLVAGDGYTF. CDR3 DNA: TGTGCCAGCAGCTTAGTTGCCGGGGATGGCTACACCTTC.

The V and J genes are TRBV4-1 and TRBJ2-5; D gene ambiguous. Trimming removed 1 base at V and 5 bases at J, with 8 bases between. The CDR3 has 13 residues. Germline CDR1 MGHRA, CDR2 YSYEKL. The CDR3 nucleotides are TGCGCCAGCAGCCAAGCCCCCGAGGAGACCCAGTACTTC. Translated, it gives CASSQAPEETQYF.

The chain is built from TRBV28 and TRBJ2-7; 11 bases match TRBD2. CDR3 length: 16 residues. V lost 6 bases, J lost 1 base, and 8 bases stayed unmatched. Germline assignment: CDR1 MDHEN and CDR2 SYDVKM. The DNA for the CDR3 is TGTGCCAGCAGACACCTTACTAGCGGGGGTTCCTACGAGCAGTACTTC. Protein product: CASRHLTSGGSYEQYF.

The table lists this clone with a count of one. The chain has TRBV10-1 and TRBJ1-3; 7 positions agree with TRBD1. The CDR3 length is 17 residues. Germline CDR1 reads WNHNN; CDR2 reads SYGVQD (reference sequence). Trimming at V came to 5 bases and at J to 0 bases, leaving 10 bases not matched to a gene. The CDR3 is CASSSGTAFFSGNTIYF. CDR3 nucleotides: TGCGCCAGCAGTTCCGGGACAGCGTTCTTCTCTGGAAACACCATATATTTT.

This chain joins TRBV5-1 and TRBJ2-7; TRBD2 agrees at 7 bases. The CDR3 extends over 14 amino acids. CDR1 is SGHRS and CDR2 is YFSETQ in the germline V gene. V gave up 0 bases and J gave up 3 bases; unmatched junction bases: 3. The CDR3 loop is CASSLGAGDYEQYF. The CDR3 DNA follows: TGCGCCAGCAGCTTGGGTGCGGGGGACTACGAGCAGTACTTC.

In its sample, this clone was seen a few times. The chain combines TRBV2 with TRBJ1-6; TRBD1 agrees at 7 bases. The germline CDR1 and CDR2 sequences are SNHLY and FYNNEI. The CDR3 extends over 14 amino acids. V was clipped by 8 bases and J by 7 bases; unmatched bases: 8. For the CDR3, the DNA is TGTGCCAGCGACTTGACAGGGACAAATTCACCCCTCCACTTT. This translates into CASDLTGTNSPLHF. Based on the CDR3 plus reference TRBV2 and TRBJ1-6, the full variable domain is EPEVTQTPSHQVTQMGQEVILRCVPISNHLYFYWYRQILGQKVEFLVSFYNNEISEKSEIFDDQFSVERPDGSNFTLKIRSTKLEDSAMYFCASDLTGTNSPLHFGNGTRLTVT.

The gene calls are TRBV19 and TRBJ1-1, with 7 bases identical to TRBD1. Trimming at V came to 5 bases and at J to 0 bases, leaving 0 bases not matched to a gene. Germline V gene lookup returns CDR1 LNHDA and CDR2 SQIVND (reference sequence). The CDR3 spans 13 residues. The CDR3 nucleotides are TGTGCCAGTAGTGACAGGGTGAACACTGAAGCTTTCTTT. Amino acids: CASSDRVNTEAFF. Full variable domain (missing parts from reference TRBV19 and TRBJ1-1): DGGITQSPKYLFRKEGQNVTLSCEQNLNHDAMYWYRQDPGQGLRLIYYSQIVNDFQKGDIAEGYSVSREKKESFPLTVTSAQKNPTAFYLCASSDRVNTEAFFGQGTRLTVV.

The chain combines TRBV4-1 with TRBJ2-7, with D perhaps TRBD2 (7 bases). V lost 0 bases, J lost 3 bases, and 15 bases lay in between. Germline V gives CDR1 MGHRA, CDR2 YSYEKL. The CDR3 runs 16 residues. The CDR3 protein is CASSQEGGGRHYEQYF. CDR3 bases: TGCGCCAGCAGCCAAGAAGGGGGGGGGCGACACTACGAGCAGTACTTC.

The V and J genes are TRBV6-5 and TRBJ2-1; TRBD1 aligns across 12 bases. Germline trimming cut 5 bases from V and 9 bases from J; bases unmatched to any gene: 5. Germline loops: CDR1 MNHEY, CDR2 SVGAGI. The CDR3 is 14 residues long. DNA of the CDR3: TGTGCCAGCAGTCGGGGACAGGGGGCAGGTGAGCAGTTCTTC. This codes for CASSRGQGAGEQFF.

The chain uses TRBV27 and TRBJ2-5; TRBD2 is a possible D gene (6 bases). Between the trimmed V and J ends, which lost 8 bases and 1 base, there was a span of 29 bases. Germline lookup yields CDR1 MNHEY and CDR2 SMNVEV (reference sequence). The CDR3 contains 19 residues. DNA for the CDR3: TGTGCCAGCTCCCCCGTACTCCCGGGACTTTCTCCACCCCAAGAGACCCAGTACTTC. This gives the protein CASSPVLPGLSPPQETQYF.

As concerns this clone: Germline is not matched at one junction end, which may reflect a read error. This chain connects TRBV7-7 to TRBJ2-2, with TRBD1 matching 7 bases. Germline V CDR1 and CDR2: SSHAT, FNYEAQ (reference sequence). The length of the CDR3 is 14 residues. For the CDR3, the DNA is TGTGCTAGCAGCCGTGACAGGGTGAACGGGGAGCTGTTTTTT. This gives the protein CASSRDRVNGELFF.

The V gene is TRBV5-4, the J gene TRBJ2-5; 16 bases map to TRBD2. CDR1 and CDR2 from the germline V gene are SGHNT and YYREEE (reference sequence). The trim removed 4 bases at V and 4 bases at J, leaving 7 bases unmatched. The CDR3 has 17 residues. The DNA for the CDR3 is TGTGCCAGCAGCCCTGGGACTAGCGGGGGGGCCCGAGAGACCCAGTACTTC. It specifies CASSPGTSGGARETQYF.

The DNA for the CDR3 is TGTGCCAGCAGCCAAGAACTAGCGACAGATACGCAGTATTTT. Its translation is CASSQELATDTQYF. This chain connects TRBV4-2 to TRBJ2-3; 7 bases are a match to TRBD2. The CDR3 is 14 amino acids. Trimming took 0 bases from V and 3 from J; bases not matched to a gene: 0. In germline, CDR1 is LGHNA, CDR2 YNFKEQ.

The rearrangement joins TRBV7-9 to TRBJ2-7; the match to TRBD2 covers 10 bases. Germline loops: CDR1 SEHNR, CDR2 FQNEAQ (reference sequence). The CDR3 is made up of 16 amino acids. The junction had 7 bases not matched to a gene; V was cut back by 5 bases and J by 0 bases. The CDR3 loop is CASSHWTSGFSYEQYF. Written as DNA, the CDR3 is TGTGCCAGCAGCCACTGGACTAGCGGTTTCTCCTACGAGCAGTACTTC.

The genes are TRBV24-1 and TRBJ2-7; a possible D gene is TRBD1 (5 bases). Germline values: CDR1 KGHDR, CDR2 SFDVKD. Trimming removed 4 bases at V and 5 bases at J, with 14 bases between. The CDR3 covers 14 residues. In DNA form, the CDR3 reads TGTGCCACCAGTGAATCGGGCCAGGGCCACGAGCAGTACTTC. This translates into CATSESGQGHEQYF.

The chain combines TRBV9 with TRBJ2-2, with D maybe TRBD1 (5 bases). The CDR3 has 14 amino acids. Germline CDR1 reads SGDLS; CDR2 reads YYNGEE. Trimming took off 2 bases at V and 4 bases at J, with 9 bases between the two ends. CDR3 region: CASSVRQGTGELFF. The CDR3 DNA sequence: TGTGCCAGCAGCGTCCGGCAGGGCACCGGGGAGCTGTTTTTT. Looking up the rest from reference TRBV9 and TRBJ2-2 gives the full variable domain: DSGVTQTPKHLITATGQRVTLRCSPRSGDLSVYWYQQSLDQGLQFLIQYYNGEERAKGNILERFSAQQFPDLHSELNLSSLELGDSALYFCASSVRQGTGELFFGEGSRLTVL.

CDR3 residues: CATSPDKNYGYTF. For the CDR3, the DNA is TGTGCCACCAGCCCGGACAAGAACTATGGCTACACCTTC. This chain uses TRBV15 with TRBJ1-2; tentative D call: TRBD1 (5 bases). Per germline, CDR1 LNHNV and CDR2 YYDKDF (reference sequence). The V end was cut by 5 bases, the J end by 2 bases, with 9 bases between. The CDR3 is 13 amino acids.

The chain employs TRBV7-9 and TRBJ1-2, with TRBD1 matching 8 bases. After removal of 1 base from V and 6 bases from J, the junction contained 1 base not matched to a gene. This CDR3 region has 13 residues. Per the germline V gene, CDR1 is SEHNR and CDR2 is FQNEAQ (reference sequence). The CDR3 DNA reads as TGTGCCAGCAGCTTAGAACAGGGGGATGGCTACACCTTC. Translated: CASSLEQGDGYTF.

J is TRBJ2-3 and V is TRBV5-1; 9 nucleotides match TRBD2. The ends lost 4 bases at V and 5 bases at J; junction bases unmatched: 8. The CDR3 is 15 residues long. Looked up from germline, CDR1 is SGHRS and CDR2 is YFSETQ. CDR3 amino acids: CASSPAAGGGDTQYF. As DNA, the CDR3 is TGCGCCAGCAGCCCCGCAGCGGGGGGCGGAGATACGCAGTATTTT.